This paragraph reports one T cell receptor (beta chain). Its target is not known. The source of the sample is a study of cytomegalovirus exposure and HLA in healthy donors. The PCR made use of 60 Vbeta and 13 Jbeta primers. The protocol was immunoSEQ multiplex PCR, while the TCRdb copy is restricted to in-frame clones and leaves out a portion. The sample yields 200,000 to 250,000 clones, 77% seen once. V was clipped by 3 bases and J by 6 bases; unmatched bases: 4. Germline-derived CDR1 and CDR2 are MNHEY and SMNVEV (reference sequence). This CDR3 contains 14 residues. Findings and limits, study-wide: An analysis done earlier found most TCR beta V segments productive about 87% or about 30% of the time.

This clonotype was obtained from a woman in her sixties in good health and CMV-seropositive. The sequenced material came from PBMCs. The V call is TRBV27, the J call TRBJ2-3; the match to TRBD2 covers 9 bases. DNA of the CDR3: TGTGCCAGCAGTTTGGCTAGCGGGACTGATACGCAGTATTTT. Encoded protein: CASSLASGTDTQYF.